This T cell receptor beta chain came from a study of graft-versus-host responses after intestinal transplantation. Study overall: Recipients were given multivisceral, liver-intestinal, or isolated intestinal transplants. Anti-thymocyte globulin induction, then tacrolimus and steroids for two to four years, went to all recipients. Study findings and constraints: Allografts carried high graft-versus-host to host-versus-graft clonal ratios in patients having graft-donor T cell macrochimerism.

Measured with immunoSEQ multiplex PCR; TCRdb has only the in-frame clones, and not every one. The sample contains about 94,000 clones, roughly 91% of which appear only once. As to this clone: Its antigen is not known.

The TCR originated in a human donor who received an intestinal transplant. The sample here was unstimulated CD8+ T cells sorted from spleen or lymph node cells, taken before intestinal transplant.

The CDR3 loop is CASSLRGATGELFF. For the CDR3, the DNA is TGTGCCAGCAGTTTAAGAGGCGCGACCGGGGAGCTGTTTTTT. This chain links TRBV27 with TRBJ2-2; no firm D call. Trimming took off 2 bases at V and 5 bases at J, with 9 bases between the two ends. Germline values: CDR1 MNHEY, CDR2 SMNVEV (reference sequence). The CDR3 spans 14 residues.